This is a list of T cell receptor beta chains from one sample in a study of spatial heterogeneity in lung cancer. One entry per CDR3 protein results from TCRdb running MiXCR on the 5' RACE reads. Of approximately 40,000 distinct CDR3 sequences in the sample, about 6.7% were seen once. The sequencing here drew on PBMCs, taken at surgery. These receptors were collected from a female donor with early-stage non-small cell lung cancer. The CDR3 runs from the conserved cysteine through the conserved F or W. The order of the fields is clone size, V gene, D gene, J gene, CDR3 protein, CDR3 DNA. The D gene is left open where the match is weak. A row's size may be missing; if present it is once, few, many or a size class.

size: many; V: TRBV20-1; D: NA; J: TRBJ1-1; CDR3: CSASLEGKGTEAFF; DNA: TGCAGTGCTAGCCTGGAGGGGAAAGGAACTGAAGCTTTCTTT
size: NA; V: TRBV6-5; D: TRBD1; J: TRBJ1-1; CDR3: CASRKTGGNEAFF; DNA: TGTGCCAGCAGAAAGACAGGGGGTAATGAAGCTTTCTTT
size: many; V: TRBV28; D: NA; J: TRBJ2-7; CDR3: CASSLHEQYF; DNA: TGTGCCAGCAGTTTACACGAGCAGTACTTC
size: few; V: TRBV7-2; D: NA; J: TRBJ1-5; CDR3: CASSLAVNSNQPQHF; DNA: TGTGCCAGCAGCCTGGCGGTGAATAGCAATCAGCCCCAGCATTTT
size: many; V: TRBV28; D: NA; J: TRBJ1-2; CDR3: CASGSAVKRGYTF; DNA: TGTGCCAGCGGGTCCGCCGTAAAACGTGGCTACACCTTC
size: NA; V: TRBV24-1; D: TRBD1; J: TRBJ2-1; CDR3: CATSPGQAINEQFF; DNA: TGTGCCACCAGTCCGGGACAGGCGATCAATGAGCAGTTCTTC
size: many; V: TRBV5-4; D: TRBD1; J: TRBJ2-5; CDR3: CASRGQNEETQYF; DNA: TGTGCCAGCAGGGGACAGAACGAAGAGACCCAGTACTTC
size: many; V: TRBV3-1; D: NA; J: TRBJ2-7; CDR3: CASSQGNKNYEQYF; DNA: TGTGCCAGCAGCCAGGGCAATAAGAACTACGAGCAGTACTTC
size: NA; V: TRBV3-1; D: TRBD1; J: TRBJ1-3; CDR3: CASSQWDRASEGNTIYF; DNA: TGTGCCAGCAGCCAATGGGACAGGGCCTCCGAGGGAAACACCATATATTTT
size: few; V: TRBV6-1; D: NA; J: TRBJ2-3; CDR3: CASSPYRAQADTQYF; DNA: TGTGCCAGCAGCCCTTACCGGGCCCAGGCAGATACGCAGTATTTT
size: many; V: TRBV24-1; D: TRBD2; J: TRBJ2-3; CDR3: CATSDSGRLAEFQYF; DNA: TGTGCCACCAGTGATTCCGGCCGGCTAGCGGAGTTTCAGTATTTT
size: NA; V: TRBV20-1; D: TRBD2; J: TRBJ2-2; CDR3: CSAARGGQTGELFF; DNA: TGCAGTGCTGCCCGCGGGGGGCAAACCGGGGAGCTGTTTTTT
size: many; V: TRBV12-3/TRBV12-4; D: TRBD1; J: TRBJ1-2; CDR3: CASSQRQGTDGYTF; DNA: TGTGCCAGCAGCCAAAGACAGGGGACGGATGGCTACACCTTC
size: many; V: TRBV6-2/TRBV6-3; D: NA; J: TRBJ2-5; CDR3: CASSYRDLKETQYF; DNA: TGTGCCAGCAGTTACCGGGACCTAAAGGAGACCCAGTACTTC
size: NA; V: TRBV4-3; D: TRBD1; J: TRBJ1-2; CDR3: CASSQDLGTGTGPYGYTF; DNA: TGCGCCAGCAGCCAAGATTTGGGGACCGGGACAGGGCCTTATGGCTACACCTTC
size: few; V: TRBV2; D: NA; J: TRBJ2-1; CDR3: CASSTEGLNEQFF; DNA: TGTGCCAGCAGTACGGAGGGTTTGAATGAGCAGTTCTTC
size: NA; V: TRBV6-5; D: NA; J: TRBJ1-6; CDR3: CASSYLTNSPLHF; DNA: TGTGCCAGCAGTTATCTTACCAATTCACCCCTCCACTTT
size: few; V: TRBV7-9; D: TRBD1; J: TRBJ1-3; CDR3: CASSRGTGSSGNTIYF; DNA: TGTGCCAGCAGCCGAGGGACAGGGTCGTCTGGAAACACCATATATTTT
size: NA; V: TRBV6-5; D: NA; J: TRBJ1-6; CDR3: CASTPSGRRGENSPLHF; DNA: TGTGCCAGCACCCCCTCAGGGAGGCGTGGAGAAAATTCACCCCTCCACTTT
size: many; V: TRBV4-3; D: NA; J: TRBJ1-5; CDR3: CASSQSPESNQPQHF; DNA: TGCGCCAGCAGCCAATCCCCCGAGAGCAATCAGCCCCAGCATTTT
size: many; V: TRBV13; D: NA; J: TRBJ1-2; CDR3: CASSLLSRGNHGYTF; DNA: TGTGCCAGCAGCTTACTCAGCAGAGGAAACCATGGCTACACCTTC
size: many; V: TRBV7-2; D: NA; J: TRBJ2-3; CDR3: CASSPRQGSTDTQYF; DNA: TGTGCCAGCAGCCCAAGGCAGGGGTCCACAGATACGCAGTATTTT
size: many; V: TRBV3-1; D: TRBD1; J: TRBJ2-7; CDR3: CASSQTGGEQYF; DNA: TGTGCCAGCAGCCAAACAGGGGGCGAGCAGTACTTC
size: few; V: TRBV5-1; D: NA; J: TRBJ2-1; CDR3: CASSLEVLKENGVGEQFF; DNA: TGCGCCAGCAGCTTGGAAGTGCTCAAGGAGAACGGTGTAGGTGAGCAGTTCTTC
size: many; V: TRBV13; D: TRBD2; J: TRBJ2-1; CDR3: CASSSRTSGINEQFF; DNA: TGTGCCAGCAGCTCACGGACTAGCGGGATCAATGAGCAGTTCTTC
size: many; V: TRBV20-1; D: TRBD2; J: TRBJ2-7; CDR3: CSAEGLAGKSYEQYF; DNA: TGCAGTGCTGAGGGACTAGCGGGGAAAAGTTACGAGCAGTACTTC
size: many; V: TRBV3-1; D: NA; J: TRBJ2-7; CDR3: CASSPGSSHYEQYF; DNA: TGTGCCAGCAGTCCCGGCAGCTCTCACTACGAGCAGTACTTC
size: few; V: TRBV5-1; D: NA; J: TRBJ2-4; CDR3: CASSLEGGPLAKNIQYF; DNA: TGCGCCAGCAGCTTGGAGGGAGGCCCATTAGCCAAAAACATTCAGTACTTC
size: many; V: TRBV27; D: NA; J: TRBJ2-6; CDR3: CASSLAGSGANVLTF; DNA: TGTGCCAGCAGTTTAGCGGGGTCCGGGGCCAACGTCCTGACTTTC
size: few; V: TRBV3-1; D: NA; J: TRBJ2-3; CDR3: CASSTPGSDTQYF; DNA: TGTGCCAGCAGCACTCCAGGGTCAGATACGCAGTATTTT
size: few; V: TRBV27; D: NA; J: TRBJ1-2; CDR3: CASSFQINYGYTF; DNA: TGTGCCAGCAGTTTCCAGATCAACTATGGCTACACCTTC
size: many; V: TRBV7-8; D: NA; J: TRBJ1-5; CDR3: CASSSRERVSNQPQHF; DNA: TGTGCCAGCAGCTCCCGGGAACGGGTTAGCAATCAGCCCCAGCATTTT
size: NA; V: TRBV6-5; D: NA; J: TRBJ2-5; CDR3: CASSYSQGGRETQYF; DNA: TGTGCCAGCAGTTACAGTCAGGGGGGGCGAGAGACCCAGTACTTC
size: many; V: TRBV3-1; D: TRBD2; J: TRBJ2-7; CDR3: CASSRTSSYEQYF; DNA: TGTGCCAGCAGCCGGACTAGCTCCTACGAGCAGTACTTC
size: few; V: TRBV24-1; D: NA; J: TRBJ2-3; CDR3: CATSSLVTDTQYF; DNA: TGTGCCACCAGCAGTCTCGTGACAGATACGCAGTATTTT
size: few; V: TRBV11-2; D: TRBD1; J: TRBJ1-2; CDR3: CASSLARQGSYGYTF; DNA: TGTGCCAGCAGCTTAGCGCGACAGGGATCCTATGGCTACACCTTC
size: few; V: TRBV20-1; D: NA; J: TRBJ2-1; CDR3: CSARTPGPNYNEQFF; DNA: TGCAGTGCTAGAACCCCGGGACCGAACTACAATGAGCAGTTCTTC
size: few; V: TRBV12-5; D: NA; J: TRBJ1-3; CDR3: CASGRGSGNTIYF; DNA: TGTGCTAGTGGCAGGGGATCTGGAAACACCATATATTTT
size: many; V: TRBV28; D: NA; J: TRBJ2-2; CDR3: CASLEGWELFF; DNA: TGTGCCAGTTTGGAAGGGTGGGAGCTGTTTTTT
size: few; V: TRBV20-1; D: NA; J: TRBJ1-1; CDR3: CSATGLRGTEAFF; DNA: TGCAGTGCTACGGGATTAAGAGGGACTGAAGCTTTCTTT
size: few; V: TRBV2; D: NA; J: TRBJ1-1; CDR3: CATQSQVVQNTEAFF; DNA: TGTGCCACTCAGTCACAGGTGGTGCAGAACACTGAAGCTTTCTTT
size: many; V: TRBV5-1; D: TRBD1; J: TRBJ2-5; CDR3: CASTPGTGGRETQYF; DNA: TGCGCCAGTACCCCCGGGACAGGGGGGAGAGAGACCCAGTACTTC
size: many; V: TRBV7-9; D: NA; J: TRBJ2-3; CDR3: CASSLDGQYTDTQYF; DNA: TGTGCCAGCAGCTTAGACGGGCAGTACACAGATACGCAGTATTTT
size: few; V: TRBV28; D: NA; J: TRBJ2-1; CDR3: CAHHSGSSSYNEQFF; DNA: TGTGCCCACCACTCGGGCTCCAGCTCCTACAATGAGCAGTTCTTC